These T cell receptor beta chains were read from a single sample in a study of OX40 agonist ivuxolimab in advanced cancers. Using immunoSEQ multiplex PCR, the repertoire was profiled, and TCRdb retains in-frame clones only, with some absent. Here the sample spans just under 95,000 clones, 87% being singletons. Material: CD4+ or CD8+ T cells sorted from blood, obtained in a trial of the OX40 agonist ivuxolimab. The receptor source for this set is an adult with an advanced solid tumor such as melanoma, head and neck, liver or kidney cancer. Each CDR3 is given with its conserved first and last residue. D genes are given only for firm matches. Clone size is shown for a subset of rows, as once, few, many or a class of expanded clone.

abundance | d_gene | j_gene | v_gene | CDR3aa | CDR3nt
. | . | TRBJ1-1 | TRBV6-1 | CASLRGSTMGTEAFF | TGTGCCAGCCTGAGGGGGAGTACGATGGGCACTGAAGCTTTCTTT
. | . | TRBJ2-7 | TRBV6-1 | CASRNDRPYEQYF | TGTGCCAGCAGAAATGACAGGCCGTACGAGCAGTACTTC
few | TRBD2 | TRBJ2-3 | TRBV7-3 | CASSPLLGLAGVDTQYF | TGTGCCAGCAGCCCCCTCTTAGGACTAGCGGGGGTAGATACGCAGTATTTT
. | . | TRBJ2-2 | TRBV15 | CATSRDSHTTGELFF | TGTGCCACCAGCAGAGATTCGCATACCACCGGGGAGCTGTTTTTT
. | TRBD2 | TRBJ2-3 | TRBV7-3 | CASSLWGLAGATDTQYF | TGTGCCAGCAGCTTATGGGGGCTAGCGGGGGCCACAGATACGCAGTATTTT
. | . | TRBJ1-2 | TRBV2 | CASCRDLLGDGYTF | TGTGCCAGTTGCCGGGACCTCCTTGGGGATGGCTACACCTTC
. | TRBD1 | TRBJ2-1 | TRBV18 | CASSPQGALNNEQFF | TGTGCCAGCTCACCACAGGGGGCCCTAAACAATGAGCAGTTCTTC
. | TRBD1 | TRBJ2-3 | TRBV18 | CASTDRGPPDTQYF | TGTGCCAGCACAGACAGGGGTCCCCCAGATACGCAGTATTTT
. | . | TRBJ2-1 | TRBV11-2 | CASSPRVTHEQFF | TGTGCCAGCAGCCCCCGAGTCACTCATGAGCAGTTCTTC
. | . | TRBJ1-2 | TRBV18 | CASSPNRDYGYTF | TGTGCCAGCTCACCAAACAGGGACTATGGCTACACCTTC
. | TRBD1 | TRBJ2-7 | TRBV2 | CASSAGTAKYEQYF | TGTGCCAGCAGCGCCGGGACAGCAAAATACGAGCAGTACTTC
. | TRBD1 | TRBJ2-1 | TRBV5-4 | CASSLEGQGAGEQFF | TGTGCCAGCAGCTTGGAAGGCCAGGGGGCAGGGGAGCAGTTCTTC
. | TRBD2 | TRBJ2-7 | TRBV6-5 | CASTAGGSYEQYF | TGTGCCAGCACAGCGGGGGGGAGCTACGAGCAGTACTTC
few | . | TRBJ1-1 | TRBV6-6 | CASRFQGNTEAFF | TGTGCCAGCAGATTCCAGGGTAACACTGAAGCTTTCTTT
. | . | TRBJ1-2 | TRBV7-8 | CASSPPDGTLIDGYTF | TGTGCCAGCAGCCCCCCGGACGGAACTTTAATCGATGGCTACACCTTC
. | . | TRBJ2-3 | TRBV6-4 | CASSHLGEDTQYF | TGTGCCAGCAGCCACCTCGGGGAAGATACGCAGTATTTT
. | TRBD1 | TRBJ2-2 | TRBV27 | CASSLGTGGGTGELFF | TGTGCCAGCAGTTTAGGGACAGGGGGTGGGACCGGGGAGCTGTTTTTT
. | . | TRBJ1-3 | TRBV4-2 | CASSQEFNSGNTIYF | TGTGCCAGCAGCCAAGAATTTAACTCTGGAAACACCATATATTTT
. | . | TRBJ2-3 | TRBV6-5 | CASSYSGTQYF | TGTGCCAGCAGTTACTCGGGGACGCAGTATTTT
few | TRBD1 | TRBJ1-1 | TRBV19 | CASSRQGSTEAFF | TGTGCCAGTAGCCGACAGGGATCCACTGAAGCTTTCTTT
. | . | TRBJ1-2 | TRBV5-1 | CASSLGGGSDGYTF | TGCGCCAGCAGCTTGGGTGGGGGCTCAGATGGCTACACCTTC
. | TRBD2 | TRBJ2-2 | TRBV19 | CASSIWRGAHTGELFF | TGTGCCAGTAGTATCTGGCGGGGGGCACACACCGGGGAGCTGTTTTTT
few | . | TRBJ1-1 | TRBV6-1 | CASRAGELIMAFF | TGTGCCAGCAGGGCAGGCGAGCTAATCATGGCTTTCTTT
. | TRBD2 | TRBJ2-1 | TRBV13 | CASSLFRTSGGLPYNEQFF | TGTGCCAGCAGCTTATTCCGAACTAGCGGGGGACTTCCCTACAATGAGCAGTTCTTC
. | . | TRBJ1-5 | TRBV6-1 | CASARLGSSNQPQHF | TGTGCCAGCGCCCGCTTAGGGAGTAGCAATCAGCCCCAGCATTTT
. | . | TRBJ2-5 | TRBV10-1 | CASSQSRAGETQYF | TGCGCCAGCAGCCAGTCTCGGGCTGGGGAGACCCAGTACTTC
. | TRBD1 | TRBJ1-6 | TRBV18 | CASSPSTGSSYNSPLHF | TGTGCCAGCTCACCTTCGACAGGGAGCTCCTATAATTCACCCCTCCACTTT
. | . | TRBJ2-1 | TRBV7-6 | CASSRGDLLYNEQFF | TGTGCCAGCAGCCGCGGGGACTTGCTTTACAATGAGCAGTTCTTC
. | TRBD1 | TRBJ2-7 | TRBV29-1 | CSAGGQGPYEQYF | TGCAGCGCCGGAGGACAGGGCCCCTACGAGCAGTACTTC
. | . | TRBJ1-3 | TRBV30 | CARSVTGNTIYF | TGTGCCCGGAGTGTAACCGGAAACACCATATATTTT
once | . | TRBJ1-2 | TRBV12-5 | CASGPGLGVGSGYTF | TGTGCTAGTGGCCCCGGCTTGGGGGTCGGTAGTGGCTACACCTTC
. | . | TRBJ1-2 | TRBV7-2 | CASSLLGVNYGYTF | TGTGCCAGCAGCTTATTAGGTGTGAACTATGGCTACACCTTC
. | TRBD1 | TRBJ1-2 | TRBV10-1 | CASSQMTGSPRGYTF | TGCGCCAGCAGCCAAATGACAGGGTCACCTCGCGGCTACACCTTC
. | TRBD2 | TRBJ2-7 | TRBV11-2 | CASSPGWLAGSDEQYF | TGTGCCAGCAGCCCCGGGTGGCTAGCGGGGTCTGACGAGCAGTACTTC
few | . | TRBJ1-1 | TRBV5-1 | CASSLKGSNTEAFF | TGCGCCAGCAGCTTGAAGGGGTCGAACACTGAAGCTTTCTTT
. | . | TRBJ2-3 | TRBV6-1 | CASSDDPPPADTQYF | TGTGCCAGCAGTGACGATCCCCCTCCCGCAGATACGCAGTATTTT
. | . | TRBJ2-7 | TRBV5-5 | CASSLVPRLGEQYF | TGTGCCAGCAGCTTGGTTCCCCGACTTGGGGAGCAGTACTTC
. | . | TRBJ2-7 | TRBV4-1 | CASSPGEGAPSYEQYF | TGCGCCAGCAGCCCGGGGGAGGGGGCCCCATCCTACGAGCAGTACTTC
. | TRBD1 | TRBJ1-5 | TRBV7-8 | CASSLVATGGNSNQPQHF | TGTGCCAGCAGCTTAGTCGCGACAGGGGGAAATAGCAATCAGCCCCAGCATTTT
. | . | TRBJ1-1 | TRBV6-6 | CASSRGPGDTEAFF | TGTGCCAGCAGTCGGGGCCCAGGAGACACTGAAGCTTTCTTT
. | . | TRBJ2-7 | TRBV18 | CASSPPRANHEQYF | TGTGCCAGCTCACCTCCCCGGGCGAATCACGAGCAGTACTTC
. | . | TRBJ1-2 | TRBV5-1 | CASSLDTFQDGYTF | TGCGCCAGCAGCTTGGACACCTTTCAAGATGGCTACACCTTC
. | . | TRBJ2-1 | TRBV4-3 | CASSQRGTYNEQFF | TGCGCCAGCAGCCAAAGGGGGACCTACAATGAGCAGTTCTTC
. | TRBD2 | TRBJ2-3 | TRBV4-2 | CASTRGGAGGMLSTDTQYF | TGTGCCAGCACCCGCGGGGGAGCGGGGGGGATGCTGAGCACAGATACGCAGTATTTT
. | . | TRBJ2-1 | TRBV7-2 | CASSLVPGRHNEQFF | TGTGCCAGCAGCTTAGTACCGGGACGGCACAATGAGCAGTTCTTC
. | . | TRBJ1-1 | TRBV11-2 | CASSIPQGTEAFF | TGTGCCAGCAGCATACCACAGGGAACTGAAGCTTTCTTT
few | . | TRBJ1-5 | TRBV9 | CASSVGWVNQPQHF | TGTGCCAGCAGCGTAGGGTGGGTGAATCAGCCCCAGCATTTT
. | TRBD2 | TRBJ2-2 | TRBV15 | CATSLFGGIGTGELFF | TGTGCCACCAGCCTTTTCGGGGGGATCGGGACCGGGGAGCTGTTTTTT
. | . | TRBJ1-5 | TRBV7-9 | CASSLDTLDSNQPQHF | TGTGCCAGCAGCTTAGACACTCTAGATAGCAATCAGCCCCAGCATTTT
. | TRBD2 | TRBJ2-3 | TRBV13 | CASSFRAGGYTDTQYF | TGTGCCAGCAGCTTCCGAGCGGGGGGGTACACAGATACGCAGTATTTT
. | . | TRBJ2-6 | TRBV19 | CASSIIGGHFSGANVLTF | TGTGCCAGTAGTATAATCGGGGGGCACTTCTCTGGGGCCAACGTCCTGACTTTC